Listed below are T cell receptor beta chains from one sample, sequenced in a study of blood T cell repertoires in COVID-19. Method: immunoSEQ multiplex PCR; TCRdb's copy keeps in-frame clones and lacks some. The data show 200,000 to 250,000 clones, over 80% seen once. Sequences were obtained from peripheral blood. These receptors originate from a woman between 25 and 40 years old with COVID-19, enrolled during active disease. Both conserved end residues are part of each CDR3. The order of the fields is CDR3 DNA, CDR3 protein, D gene, clone size, J gene, V gene. D genes are given only for firm matches. Only part of the rows carry a size: once, few, many, or a class if the clone is expanded.

DNA: TGTGCCAGCAGCCAACCCCAGGGGGCCGCAGATACGCAGTATTTT
CDR3: CASSQPQGAADTQYF
D: TRBD1
size: -
J: TRBJ2-3
V: TRBV6-5

DNA: TGTGCCAGCAGCCCAGGGGGACTAGGGGAGACCCAGTACTTC
CDR3: CASSPGGLGETQYF
D: -
size: -
J: TRBJ2-5
V: TRBV7-2

DNA: TGTGCCAGCAGCTTAGGCTCAGGGACCTACAATGAGCAGTTCTTC
CDR3: CASSLGSGTYNEQFF
D: -
size: -
J: TRBJ2-1
V: TRBV7-6

DNA: TGCGCCAGCAGTGCAGGGGTGAACACTGAAGCTTTCTTT
CDR3: CASSAGVNTEAFF
D: -
size: once
J: TRBJ1-1
V: TRBV10-2

DNA: TGTGCCAGTAGTCCAGATTACAATGAGCAGTTCTTC
CDR3: CASSPDYNEQFF
D: -
size: -
J: TRBJ2-1
V: TRBV19

DNA: TGTGCCAGCAGCCCCACGGACTATGGCTACACCTTC
CDR3: CASSPTDYGYTF
D: -
size: -
J: TRBJ1-2
V: TRBV7-9

DNA: TGTGCCAGTCGGGACAGAGGGATGGCTAATGAAAAACTGTTTTTT
CDR3: CASRDRGMANEKLFF
D: TRBD1
size: -
J: TRBJ1-4
V: TRBV19

DNA: TGTGCCAGCAGTTACCATCCAAGAGGTTCACCCCTCCACTTT
CDR3: CASSYHPRGSPLHF
D: -
size: -
J: TRBJ1-6
V: TRBV6-6

DNA: TGTGCCAGTAGTTGGGCTGCGGGGGGCACCGGGGAGCTGTTTTTT
CDR3: CASSWAAGGTGELFF
D: TRBD2
size: -
J: TRBJ2-2
V: TRBV19

DNA: TGTGCCAGCAGGACCAGGGCTAGCGCTGGAAACACCATATATTTT
CDR3: CASRTRASAGNTIYF
D: -
size: -
J: TRBJ1-3
V: TRBV7-9

DNA: TGTGCCAGCTCACCGCCGGGACAGGGCGGGATGAGGTCTAATGAAAAACTGTTTTTT
CDR3: CASSPPGQGGMRSNEKLFF
D: TRBD1
size: -
J: TRBJ1-4
V: TRBV18

DNA: TGTGCCTGGAGTCTCGGAGGCGAAGCTTTCTTT
CDR3: CAWSLGGEAFF
D: -
size: few
J: TRBJ1-1
V: TRBV30

DNA: TGTGCCAGCAGCTTGGACAGGGGGCGAAAGTTCTTC
CDR3: CASSLDRGRKFF
D: TRBD1
size: -
J: TRBJ2-1
V: TRBV7-9

DNA: TGTGCCATCAGTGAGTCGGACGGGACTAGCGGGAGCTACGAGCAGTACTTC
CDR3: CAISESDGTSGSYEQYF
D: TRBD2
size: -
J: TRBJ2-7
V: TRBV10-3

DNA: TGTGCCAGCAGCCGAAGAGTAAACAGGGTAGTCAGTTATAGCAATCAGCCCCAGCATTTT
CDR3: CASSRRVNRVVSYSNQPQHF
D: -
size: -
J: TRBJ1-5
V: TRBV3-1/TRBV3-2

DNA: TGCAGCGGACAGGGGGGAAATGAAAAACTGTTTTTT
CDR3: CSGQGGNEKLFF
D: TRBD1
size: -
J: TRBJ1-4
V: TRBV29-1

DNA: TGTGCCAGCAGTTACGGTAGCGGGCGGTACAATGAGCAGTTCTTC
CDR3: CASSYGSGRYNEQFF
D: TRBD2
size: -
J: TRBJ2-1
V: TRBV6-2/TRBV6-3

DNA: TGTGCCAGCTCATCATCCAGGGTAAACACTGAAGCTTTCTTT
CDR3: CASSSSRVNTEAFF
D: -
size: -
J: TRBJ1-1
V: TRBV18

DNA: TGTGCCAGCAGCCCCCGGGGGGCCGGGGGCCTCGCAGATACGCAGTATTTT
CDR3: CASSPRGAGGLADTQYF
D: -
size: -
J: TRBJ2-3
V: TRBV21-1

DNA: TGTGCCAGCAGCCAGGGAGCGGGGGCCAACACCGGGGAGCTGTTTTTT
CDR3: CASSQGAGANTGELFF
D: TRBD2
size: -
J: TRBJ2-2
V: TRBV5-4

DNA: TGTGCCAGCAGCTTGGGGACTAGCGAACATACGCAGTATTTT
CDR3: CASSLGTSEHTQYF
D: TRBD2
size: -
J: TRBJ2-3
V: TRBV5-6

DNA: TGTGCCAGCAGTGATGGTCAGGGGGCTACTGAGCAGTTCTTC
CDR3: CASSDGQGATEQFF
D: TRBD1
size: -
J: TRBJ2-1
V: TRBV6-1

DNA: TGTGTCAGCAGGCGAGATAGCAATCAGCCCCAGCATTTT
CDR3: CVSRRDSNQPQHF
D: -
size: -
J: TRBJ1-5
V: TRBV2

DNA: TGCGCCAGCAGCTTGGCCGAAGGGGTTACCACTGAAGCTTTCTTT
CDR3: CASSLAEGVTTEAFF
D: -
size: -
J: TRBJ1-1
V: TRBV5-1

DNA: TGCAGCGTTGTTAGGACAGATCTTGGCTACACCTTC
CDR3: CSVVRTDLGYTF
D: -
size: -
J: TRBJ1-2
V: TRBV29-1

DNA: TGTGCCAGCACCTTAACGGACAGGGGGAACACTGAAGCTTTCTTT
CDR3: CASTLTDRGNTEAFF
D: TRBD1
size: -
J: TRBJ1-1
V: TRBV9

DNA: TGTGCCAGCATGCTCAGTACTAGCGGGGGACTCGGGGAGCTGTTTTTT
CDR3: CASMLSTSGGLGELFF
D: TRBD2
size: few
J: TRBJ2-2
V: TRBV2

DNA: TGTGCCAGCTCACCTTCCAGGGGATTGGGCTACACCTTC
CDR3: CASSPSRGLGYTF
D: -
size: -
J: TRBJ1-2
V: TRBV18

DNA: TGTGCCAGCAGCCCGGGGGGCAACGAGCAGTACTTC
CDR3: CASSPGGNEQYF
D: -
size: once
J: TRBJ2-7
V: TRBV7-3

DNA: TGTGCCAGCAGCTCCTCTCTAGGCGAGACCCAGTACTTC
CDR3: CASSSSLGETQYF
D: -
size: once
J: TRBJ2-5
V: TRBV7-9

DNA: TGCGCCAGCAGCCAAGATACTGGGTTGGAGCGGGAGCTCAACGAGCAGTACTTC
CDR3: CASSQDTGLERELNEQYF
D: TRBD2
size: -
J: TRBJ2-7
V: TRBV4-1

DNA: TGTGCCAGCAGCTCCGGACAGGGACGAAACACCATATATTTT
CDR3: CASSSGQGRNTIYF
D: TRBD1
size: few
J: TRBJ1-3
V: TRBV5-4

DNA: TGTGCCAGCAGCCAGAACTACGAGCAGTACTTC
CDR3: CASSQNYEQYF
D: -
size: few
J: TRBJ2-7
V: TRBV12-3/TRBV12-4

DNA: TGTGCCAGCTCACCAGACGACAGAACCCTCCACTTT
CDR3: CASSPDDRTLHF
D: -
size: -
J: TRBJ1-6
V: TRBV18

DNA: TGTGCCAGCAGCTCAAGACTAGCGGGACTCACAGATACGCAGTATTTT
CDR3: CASSSRLAGLTDTQYF
D: TRBD2
size: -
J: TRBJ2-3
V: TRBV13